Sequencing of this T cell receptor (beta chain) was carried out in a study of post-analysis software for immune sequencing data. Study summary: In terms of disease course, relapsing-remitting, secondary progressive and progressive-relapsing multiple sclerosis were included. Overall study results and limits: Normalized Chao1 diversity was significantly lower in multiple sclerosis patients than in controls. F-measure co-clustering was strong for batch-matched samples. In patients, roughly five TRBV segments were more frequent than in controls, with TRBV5-6, TRBV5-1 and TRBV20-1 among them.

Included in the TCR beta cDNA libraries were unique molecular identifiers. The T cell input of roughly 0.95 to 10 million gave approximately 500,000 cDNA molecules. TCRdb redid the calling of the PCR reads with MiXCR, one entry per CDR3 protein. The sample lists about 540,000 distinct CDR3 sequences, 30% to 40% seen once, with less than 6% in the top ten. In its sample, this clonotype was seen a few times. Its specificity is not known. The length of the CDR3 is 16 residues. The genes are TRBV21-1 and TRBJ1-1; TRBD1 is taken as the D call from the table, unchecked against the DNA. TRBV21-1 is a known pseudogene. The sequenced material came from blood. The sequence derives from a girl aged 2-17 years with multiple sclerosis. The DNA of the CDR3 is TGTGCCAGCAGGCCCCCCGGCACAGGGAAGGTCACTGAAGCTTTCTTT. It is translated as CASRPPGTGKVTEAFF.